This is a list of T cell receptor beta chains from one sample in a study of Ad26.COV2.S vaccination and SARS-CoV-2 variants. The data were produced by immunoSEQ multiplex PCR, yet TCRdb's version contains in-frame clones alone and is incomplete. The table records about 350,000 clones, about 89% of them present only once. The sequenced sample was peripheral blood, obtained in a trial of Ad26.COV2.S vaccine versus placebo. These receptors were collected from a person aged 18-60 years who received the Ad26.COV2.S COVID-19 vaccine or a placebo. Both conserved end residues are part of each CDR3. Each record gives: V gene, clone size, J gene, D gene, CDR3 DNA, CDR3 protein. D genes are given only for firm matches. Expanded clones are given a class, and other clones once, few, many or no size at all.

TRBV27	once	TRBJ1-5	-	TGTGCCAGCAGTTCGGGGTATAGCAATCAGCCCCAGCATTTT	CASSSGYSNQPQHF
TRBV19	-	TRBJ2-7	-	TGTGCCAGTAGTGCGACGACAGGCTTCCACGAGCAGTACTTC	CASSATTGFHEQYF
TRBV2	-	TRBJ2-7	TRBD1	TGTGCCAGCAAGGGACAGGGGATCTACGAGCAGTACTTC	CASKGQGIYEQYF
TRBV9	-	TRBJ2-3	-	TGTGCCAGCAGCGTAGCCCCCGGGACTTACACAGATACGCAGTATTTT	CASSVAPGTYTDTQYF
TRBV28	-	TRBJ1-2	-	TGTGCCAGCAGTTTAGAGAGGAGTGGCTACACCTTC	CASSLERSGYTF
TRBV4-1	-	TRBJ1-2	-	TGCGCCAGCAGCCAAGTGAGTAGGAGTCACTATGGCTACACCTTC	CASSQVSRSHYGYTF
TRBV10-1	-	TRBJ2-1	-	TGCGCCAGCAGCAGGGGGGTTTACAATGAGCAGTTCTTC	CASSRGVYNEQFF
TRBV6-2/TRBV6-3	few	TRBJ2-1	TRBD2	TGTGCCAGCAGTCGACCGGGACTAGGCTCCCCTGAGCAGTTCTTC	CASSRPGLGSPEQFF
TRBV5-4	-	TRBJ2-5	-	TGTGCCAGCAGTCGGACAGCTCAAGAGACCCAGTACTTC	CASSRTAQETQYF
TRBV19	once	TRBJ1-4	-	TGTGCCAGTAGTATTAGAGCATTCGGGGAAAAACTGTTTTTT	CASSIRAFGEKLFF
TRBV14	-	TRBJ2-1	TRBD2	TGTGCCAGCAGCCTAACCGGGACTAGCGGGGTAGGCTACAATGAGCAGTTCTTC	CASSLTGTSGVGYNEQFF
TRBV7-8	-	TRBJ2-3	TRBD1	TGTGCCAGCAGCGCATGGGACAGGGAGAGCACAGATACGCAGTATTTT	CASSAWDRESTDTQYF
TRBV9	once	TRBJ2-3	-	TGTGCCAGCAGCGAGCGCCCAGGACGGGTCACAGATACGCAGTATTTT	CASSERPGRVTDTQYF
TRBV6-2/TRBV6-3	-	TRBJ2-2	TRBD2	TGTGCCAGCAGCCCCATGACTAGCGGCCCCACCGGGGAGCTGTTTTTT	CASSPMTSGPTGELFF
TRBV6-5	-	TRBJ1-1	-	TGTGCCAGCAGTTTAATGAGGGGATTAAACACTGAAGCTTTCTTT	CASSLMRGLNTEAFF
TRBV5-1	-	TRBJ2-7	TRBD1	TGCGCCAGCAGCCAGGGACAGGGCGTCTCCTACGAGCAGTACTTC	CASSQGQGVSYEQYF
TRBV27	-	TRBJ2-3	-	TGTGCCAGCAGTTTAATGGCAGGTAGCGGCACAGATACGCAGTATTTT	CASSLMAGSGTDTQYF
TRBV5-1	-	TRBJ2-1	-	TGCGCCAGCAGCTTGTATGGGGATTCCTACAATGAGCAGTTCTTC	CASSLYGDSYNEQFF
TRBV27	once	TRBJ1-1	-	TGTGCCAGCAACACTAAAGACAGCCCTAACACTGAAGCTTTCTTT	CASNTKDSPNTEAFF
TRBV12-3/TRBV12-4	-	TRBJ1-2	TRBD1	TGTGCCAGCAGTCCGCAGGGGGTCTATGGCTACACCTTC	CASSPQGVYGYTF
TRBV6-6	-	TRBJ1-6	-	TGTGCCAGCAGTTACGGGAGATTTAGTCCTAATTCACCCCTCCACTTT	CASSYGRFSPNSPLHF
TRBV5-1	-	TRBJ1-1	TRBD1	TGCGCCAGCAGCTTGGTACAGGGGGCCGCTGAAGCTTTCTTT	CASSLVQGAAEAFF
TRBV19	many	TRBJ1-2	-	TGTGCCAGTAGTATAGGAGGGGTTGACAGCTATGGCTACACCTTC	CASSIGGVDSYGYTF
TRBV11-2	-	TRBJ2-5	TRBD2	TGTGCCACCACCCTGGGGGCGGGGGGCCTGGGGACCCAGTACTTC	CATTLGAGGLGTQYF
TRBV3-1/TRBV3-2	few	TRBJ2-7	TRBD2	TGTGCCAGCAGCCAAACAATAAGACGGACTAGCGGATTCTACGAGCAGTACTTC	CASSQTIRRTSGFYEQYF
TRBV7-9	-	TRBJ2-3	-	TGTGCCAGCAGCTCCTACGTACGGACAGATACGCAGTATTTT	CASSSYVRTDTQYF
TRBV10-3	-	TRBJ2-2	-	TGTGCCATCAGTGAGTGGGGGGACACCGGGGAGCTGTTTTTT	CAISEWGDTGELFF
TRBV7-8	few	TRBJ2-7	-	TGTGCCAGCAGCTTAGGCGGACAGGAGGGAGAGCAGTACTTC	CASSLGGQEGEQYF
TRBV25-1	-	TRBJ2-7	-	TGTGCCAGCACTCCCGGGACCAGCTACGAGCAGTACTTC	CASTPGTSYEQYF
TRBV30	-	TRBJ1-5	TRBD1	TGTGCCTGGACCGGGACAGGGAGCAATCAGCCCCAGCATTTT	CAWTGTGSNQPQHF
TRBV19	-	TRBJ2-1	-	TGTGCCAGTGAAAAGGGGTTAGGGTCCTACAATGAGCAGTTCTTC	CASEKGLGSYNEQFF
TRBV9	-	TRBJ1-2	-	TGTGCCAGCAGCGTAGGTCCAGGGGAGGCCGATGGCTACACCTTC	CASSVGPGEADGYTF
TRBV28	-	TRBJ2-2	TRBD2	TGTGCCAGCAGTTGGGGATCGATACTAGCGACCGCGAACACCGGGGAGCTGTTTTTT	CASSWGSILATANTGELFF
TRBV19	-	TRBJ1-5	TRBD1	TGTGCCAGTAGTCCTAGTAGACAGGGGAGTCAGCCCCAGCATTTT	CASSPSRQGSQPQHF
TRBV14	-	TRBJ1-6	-	TGTGCCAGCAGCCAAGCCAGGACACCGGCCTTAGATAATTCACCCCTCCACTTT	CASSQARTPALDNSPLHF
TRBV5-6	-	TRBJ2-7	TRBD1	TGTGCCAGCAGCTTGCTTGGGACAGGGGGTAACGAGCAGTACTTC	CASSLLGTGGNEQYF
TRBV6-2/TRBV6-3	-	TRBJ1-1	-	TGTGCCAGCAGTTCCCACCCGGTGGAGTACACTGAAGCTTTCTTT	CASSSHPVEYTEAFF
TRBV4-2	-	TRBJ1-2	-	TGTGCCAGCAGCCAAGGAGGAAACTATGGCTACACCTTC	CASSQGGNYGYTF
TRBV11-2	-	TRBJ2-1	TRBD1	TGTGCCAGCAGCTTAGTACCGGGACAGGGATTTCACAATGAGCAGTTCTTC	CASSLVPGQGFHNEQFF
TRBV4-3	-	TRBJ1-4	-	TGCGCCAGCAGCCAAGAGCTAGAAGAAAAACTGTTTTTT	CASSQELEEKLFF
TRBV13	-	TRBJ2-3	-	TGTGCCAGCAGCCCGGGTCCCAGGTGGGCAGATACGCAGTATTTT	CASSPGPRWADTQYF
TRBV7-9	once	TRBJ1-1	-	TGTGCCAGCAGCTTAGCGACGCGGGGAGGGGAGAACACTGAAGCTTTCTTT	CASSLATRGGENTEAFF
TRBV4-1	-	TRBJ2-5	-	TGCGCCAGCAGCCAAGATCGGGGCGGAGAGACCCAGTACTTC	CASSQDRGGETQYF
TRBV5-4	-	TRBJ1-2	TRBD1	TGTGCCAGCAGCTTGGAACAGGGGTTTGGTGGCTACACCTTC	CASSLEQGFGGYTF
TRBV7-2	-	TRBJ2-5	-	TGTGCCAGCAGCTTAGTCCCGCACTTACAAGAGACCCAGTACTTC	CASSLVPHLQETQYF
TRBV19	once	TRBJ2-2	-	TGTGCCACCTCGTGGGGGAACACCGGGGAGCTGTTTTTT	CATSWGNTGELFF
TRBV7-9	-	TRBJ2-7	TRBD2	TGTGCCAGCAGCACCGGACTAGCGGGAGGGCCTTACGAGCAGTACTTC	CASSTGLAGGPYEQYF
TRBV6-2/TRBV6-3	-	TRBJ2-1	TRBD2	TGTGCCAGCAGCCAAAAGGAGCGGGGGGGCCCTCTGGACCTCAATGAGCAGTTCTTC	CASSQKERGGPLDLNEQFF
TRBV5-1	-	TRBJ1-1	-	TGCGCCAGCAGCTTGTCGCCGAACACTGAAGCTTTCTTT	CASSLSPNTEAFF
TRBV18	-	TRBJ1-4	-	TGTGCCAGCTCACCCGGCACCGGGACGCCGTTTTTT	CASSPGTGTPFF